The following is a T cell receptor beta chain sequence with its context. These data are taken from a study of shared clonotypes between healthy human individuals. Here immunoSEQ multiplex PCR was the method, and the copy in TCRdb shows in-frame clones only, minus some. Of 450,000 to 650,000 clones listed, around 77% are singletons. The source of this sequence is a woman in her forties in good health. Some clones in this sample may be carry-over from other donors' samples. The sequencing sample was made of PBMCs.

CDR3 amino acids: CASGRTSGSSYNEQFF. The CDR3 DNA reads as TGCGCCAGCGGACGGACTAGCGGAAGCTCCTACAATGAGCAGTTCTTC. The rearrangement links TRBV5-1 to TRBJ2-1; 10 bases match TRBD2. The germline CDR1 and CDR2 sequences are SGHRS and YFSETQ. This CDR3 comprises 16 residues. V was pared by 7 bases and J by 0 bases, with 7 bases of the junction left unmatched.